This T cell receptor beta chain was identified in a study of control samples from healthy donors and cancer patients. Some clones are missing from TCRdb's copy, which holds only in-frame ones; the method was immunoSEQ multiplex PCR. The sample records 390,000 or so clones, around 90% being singletons. V lost 3 bases and J lost 8, with 9 bases in between. CDR1 and CDR2 (germline): SGHTS, YDEGEE. The CDR3 contains 12 residues. This sequence was found in a man in his forties with head and neck cancer. The specimen was PBMCs. V gene TRBV5-8 combines with J gene TRBJ2-1; weak D call: TRBD1 (5 bases). The chain's CDR3 is CASSSIRDEQFF. The DNA for the CDR3 is TGTGCCAGCAGCTCGATCAGGGATGAGCAGTTCTTC.